Given below is one T cell receptor beta chain in context. The antigen remains unidentified. These data belong to a study of shared clonotypes between healthy human individuals. Study at large: Donors consisted of two women and a few men between 18 and 49.

Overall study findings and caveats: Sorted-subset sequencing, rarefaction showed, was incomplete despite large depth. Non-shared clonotypes had lower generation probabilities than those shared by all four donors.

CD45RO+ cells plus CCR7-negative CD45RA+ TemRA cells formed CD8 memory. Only in-frame clones appear in the TCRdb table, and some are missing; sequencing was by immunoSEQ multiplex PCR. Among about 110,000 clones listed, approximately 70% were seen once. The CDR3 spans 14 residues. The V gene end was trimmed by 4 bases and the J gene end by 4 bases; junction bases not matched to a gene: 1. In germline, CDR1 is MDHEN, CDR2 SYDVKM. Sample: memory CD8+ T cells sorted from blood. Subset meaning: CD45RO+ cells pooled with CCR7-negative TemRA cells. The genes are TRBV28 and TRBJ2-1; TRBD1 matches 10 bases. This clonotype was obtained from a woman in her twenties or thirties in good health. CDR3 in amino acids: CASSSGQGYNEQFF. CDR3 DNA sequence: TGTGCCAGCAGTTCGGGACAGGGGTACAATGAGCAGTTCTTC.